This T cell receptor (beta chain) is from a study of human T cells and chemical hapten exposure. About the study: The sensitizer, 2% DPC, was used on around 2 cm by around 2 cm of upper inner arm skin. Patch tests put 0.01% DPC on the upper back, read at 6 days.

CDR1 and CDR2 from the germline V gene are MNHNS and SASEGT. The V gene lost 2 bases and the J gene lost 1 base, with 11 bases spanning the gap. The length of the CDR3 is 15 residues. The study's library attached unique molecular identifiers to single cDNA molecules. TCRdb reprocessed the RACE reads with MiXCR, giving one entry per CDR3 protein. The sample yields some 340,000 distinct CDR3 sequences, under 8% seen once. Time point denoted: patch test 1, 2 weeks after DPC sensitization. This sample's treatment: therapeutic diphenylcyclopropenone sensitization with weekly scalp DPC. This clonotype was observed at least ten times.

This TCR was sampled from a woman under 30 with alopecia areata. Some clones in this sample may be carry-over from other donors' samples. The sample here was whole blood, taken in connection with sensitization to the hapten diphenylcyclopropenone (DPC). V usage is TRBV6-1 and J usage is TRBJ2-5; D ambiguous. The CDR3 reads CASSEIGPPQETQYF. CDR3 bases: TGTGCCAGCAGTGAAATAGGGCCTCCCCAAGAGACCCAGTACTTC.